A single TCR beta chain is shown here with its context. As yet, its antigen is unknown. This sample was taken from a study of cytomegalovirus exposure and HLA in healthy donors. It was healthy bone marrow donors who served as donors. In the PCR, 60 Vbeta and 13 Jbeta primers were used. The table came from immunoSEQ multiplex PCR; TCRdb's copy has only in-frame clones and leaves some out. The sample includes about 110,000 clones, 78% of them seen just once. Germline-derived CDR1 and CDR2 are SGHNT and YYREEE (reference sequence). The CDR3 is 14 residues long. Study-level results: A later analysis revealed that TCR association rates differed between HLA loci, peaking at DRB1 and bottoming out at HLA-C. The number of N-insertions in an Asian-associated ancestry cluster was reportedly below the 666-donor mean in a later analysis. Association of a missense DCLRE1C variant with TCR beta V- and J-gene trimming was reported in a later analysis.

Sequenced: PBMCs. The receptor's source is a woman in her 30s in good health and CMV-seronegative. V gene TRBV5-4 combines with J gene TRBJ2-5; 7 bases align to TRBD2. The DNA matches TRBJ2-7 better at its end, which makes the J call doubtful. The CDR3 spells CASSTGLDLHEQYF. The CDR3 nucleotides read TGTGCCAGCAGCACCGGACTAGATCTCCACGAGCAGTACTTC.